The T cell receptor (beta chain) described here comes from a study of a mutant IDH1 vaccine in newly diagnosed glioma. A word on this clone: Its antigen is unknown.

The CDR3 length is 17 residues. Germline V lookup: CDR1 SNHLY, CDR2 FYNNEI. After removal of 5 bases from V and 1 base from J, the junction contained 13 bases not matched to a gene. Findings and limits, study-wide: Altogether, around 93% of patients exhibited vaccine-induced immune responses.

The protocol was immunoSEQ multiplex PCR, while the TCRdb copy is restricted to in-frame clones and leaves out a portion. The sample consists of around 82,000 clones, about 80% of them appearing once. The time point here: baseline, week 1 (first vaccination visit). Treatment defined: pre-vaccination baseline after standard-of-care therapy. The rearrangement links TRBV2 to TRBJ2-5; 7 bases match TRBD2. This receptor was taken from a middle-aged man with glioma. Some clones in this sample may be carry-over from other donors' samples. The sequenced sample was PBMCs, obtained from a glioma patient treated with radiotherapy, temozolomide or both. The DNA of the CDR3 is TGTGCCAGCAGTAGGGATCTAGCGGCTAAAATCCAAGAGACCCAGTACTTC. Translated: CASSRDLAAKIQETQYF. The variable domain in full, with the rest retrieved from reference TRBV2 and TRBJ2-5, is EPEVTQTPSHQVTQMGQEVILRCVPISNHLYFYWYRQILGQKVEFLVSFYNNEISEKSEIFDDQFSVERPDGSNFTLKIRSTKLEDSAMYFCASSRDLAAKIQETQYFGPGTRLLVL.